This T cell receptor beta chain is from a study of blood T cell repertoires in COVID-19 (dated by TCRdb to about 2020). Regarding the complete study: Samples covering the acute and convalescent phases of COVID-19 were provided by collaborators in the United States, Italy and Spain. The material from the prospective study consisted of cDNA or gDNA derived from T cells, B-cell-depleted T cells, or PBMCs. Subjects who had been exposed to COVID-19, were actively infected with it, or had recovered from it provided the deeply sampled blood TCRbeta repertoires that made up the dataset. The repertoires were released in a freely available public database intended as a resource for research on the immune response to SARS-CoV-2. The samples were drawn from two sources: the first 160 participants of the ongoing ImmuneRACE study, and fewer than 1,500 subjects contributed by 6 global collaborators. A de-identified subject ID, COVID-19 status, age in years and sex were almost always included in the sample metadata. HLA class I and class II types, where available, came from metadata supplied by the sample provider rather than from assay-based typing.

From the germline V gene, CDR1 is SGHRS and CDR2 is YFSETQ. The CDR3 goes from the cysteine to the phenylalanine over 15 residues. Only CDR3 DNA remains: 45 bases, in frame from the first base. Here V drops 3 bases and J drops 0 bases, and the junction holds 5 bases not matched to any gene. Concerning this clone itself: It lacks a known antigen. No quality values exist for individual bases; no much larger clone is one base distant.

Collaborating institutions collected whole blood in K2EDTA tubes following their own protocols. Collaborator samples were shipped for TCRbeta analysis as frozen whole blood, isolated PBMCs, or DNA extracted from either sample type. Points the paper makes about the study in general: The quantity of clinical and demographic metadata differed by source and by participant and was supplied without curation.

TCRbeta CDR3 regions were amplified from genomic DNA using the immunoSEQ Assay, a bias-controlled multiplex PCR. As for how the authors treated the data: Within the assay, amplification of reference gene primers was used to estimate how many nucleated cells each sample contained. Sequence reads were collapsed and filtered to measure the absolute abundance of every unique TCRbeta CDR3 rearrangement. For each sample, productive Simpson clonality was calculated as the square root of Simpson's diversity index over productive rearrangements. TCRdb retrieved this table from immuneACCESS and kept in-frame rearrangements only. Not all clones are present; in checked studies, unresolved V genes account for under half, and no reason is known for the remainder. The V and J calls and clone size come from that table; D and trimming were worked out from the DNA. For this sample the table gives about 190,000 clones, of which around nine tenths were detected only once. Of the sample, roughly 5.6% is held by the ten largest clones.

Sequencing was carried out using peripheral blood. The rearranged chain carries TRBV5-1 and TRBJ1-1, and 7 bases in between align with TRBD1. The receptor's source is a man aged 40-50 years with active or convalescent COVID-19. The nucleotides are TGCGCCAGCAGCTCAGGACAGGCATTGAACACTGAAGCTTTCTTT. It translates as CASSSGQALNTEAFF.